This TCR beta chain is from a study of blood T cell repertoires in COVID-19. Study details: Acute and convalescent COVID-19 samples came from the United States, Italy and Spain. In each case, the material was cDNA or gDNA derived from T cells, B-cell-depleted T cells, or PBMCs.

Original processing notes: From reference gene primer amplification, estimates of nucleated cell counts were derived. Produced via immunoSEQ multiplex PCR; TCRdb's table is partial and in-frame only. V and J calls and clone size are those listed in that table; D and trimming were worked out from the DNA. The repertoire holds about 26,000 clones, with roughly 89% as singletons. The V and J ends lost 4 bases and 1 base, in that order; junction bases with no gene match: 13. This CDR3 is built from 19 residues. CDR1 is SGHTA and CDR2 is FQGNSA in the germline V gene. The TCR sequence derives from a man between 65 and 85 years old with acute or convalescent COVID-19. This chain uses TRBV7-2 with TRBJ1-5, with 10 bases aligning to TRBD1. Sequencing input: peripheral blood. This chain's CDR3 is CASSSGTGVSGGSNQPQHF. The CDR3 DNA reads TGTGCCAGCAGCTCCGGGACAGGGGTATCGGGAGGGAGCAATCAGCCCCAGCATTTT.